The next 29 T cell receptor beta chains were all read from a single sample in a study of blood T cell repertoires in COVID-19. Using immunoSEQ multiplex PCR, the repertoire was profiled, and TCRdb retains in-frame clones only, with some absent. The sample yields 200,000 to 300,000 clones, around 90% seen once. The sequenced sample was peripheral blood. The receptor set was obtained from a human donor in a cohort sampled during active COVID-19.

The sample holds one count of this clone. In DNA, the CDR3 is TGTGCCATCAGCGGGGGGGGACTAGCGGGAGGGCCAGCCTACGAGCAGTACTTC. Protein: CAISGGGLAGGPAYEQYF. This chain joins TRBV10-3 and TRBJ2-7, with TRBD2 matching over 16 bases. The CDR3 sequence is 18 residues long. The V gene end was trimmed by 6 bases and the J gene end by 2 bases; junction bases not matched to a gene: 10. Germline V gene lookup returns CDR1 ENHRY and CDR2 SYGVKD.

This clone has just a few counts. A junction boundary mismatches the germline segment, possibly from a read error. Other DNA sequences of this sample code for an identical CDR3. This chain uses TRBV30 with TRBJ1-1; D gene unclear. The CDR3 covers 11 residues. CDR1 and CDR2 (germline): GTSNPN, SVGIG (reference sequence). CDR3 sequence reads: CAWSVNSEAFF. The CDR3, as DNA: TGTGCCTGGAGTGTGAACTCTGAAGCTTTCTTT.

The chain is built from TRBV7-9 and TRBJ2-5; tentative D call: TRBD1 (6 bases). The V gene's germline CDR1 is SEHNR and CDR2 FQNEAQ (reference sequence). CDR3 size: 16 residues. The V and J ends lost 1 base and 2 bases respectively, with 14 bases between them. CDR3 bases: TGTGCCAGCAGCTTAGGACAGGCCTCACCACAAGAGACCCAGTACTTC. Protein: CASSLGQASPQETQYF.

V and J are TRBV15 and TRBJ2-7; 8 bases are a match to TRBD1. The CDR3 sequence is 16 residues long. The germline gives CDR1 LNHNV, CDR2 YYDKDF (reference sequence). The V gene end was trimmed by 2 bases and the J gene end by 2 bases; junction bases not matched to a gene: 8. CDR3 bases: TGTGCCACCAGCAGACCATCGGGACAGGCAGCCTACGAGCAGTACTTC. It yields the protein CATSRPSGQAAYEQYF.

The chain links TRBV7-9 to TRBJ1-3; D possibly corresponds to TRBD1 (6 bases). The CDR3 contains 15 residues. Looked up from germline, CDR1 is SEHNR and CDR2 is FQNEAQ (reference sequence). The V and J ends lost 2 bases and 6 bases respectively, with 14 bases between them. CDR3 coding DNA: TGTGCCAGCAGCTTAAGAGGACAGAAGGCAAACACCATATATTTT. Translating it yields CASSLRGQKANTIYF.

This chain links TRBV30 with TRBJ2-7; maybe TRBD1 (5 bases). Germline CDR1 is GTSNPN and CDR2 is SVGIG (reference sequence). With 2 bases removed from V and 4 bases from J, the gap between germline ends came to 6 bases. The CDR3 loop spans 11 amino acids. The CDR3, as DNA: TGTGCCTGGAGTAGACAGTACGAGCAGTACTTC. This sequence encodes CAWSRQYEQYF.

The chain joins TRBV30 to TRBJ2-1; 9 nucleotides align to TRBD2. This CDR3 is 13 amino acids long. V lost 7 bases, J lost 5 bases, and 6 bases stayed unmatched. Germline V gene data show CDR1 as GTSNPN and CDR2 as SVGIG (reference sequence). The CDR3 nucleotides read TGTGCCTACGAGGCTAGCGGGGACAATGAGCAGTTCTTC. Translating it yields CAYEASGDNEQFF. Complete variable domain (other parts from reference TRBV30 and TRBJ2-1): SQTIHQWPATLVQPVGSPLSLECTVEGTSNPNLYWYRQAAGRGLQLLFYSVGIGQISSEVPQNLSASRPQDRQFILSSKKLLLSDSGFYLCAYEASGDNEQFFGPGTRLTVL.

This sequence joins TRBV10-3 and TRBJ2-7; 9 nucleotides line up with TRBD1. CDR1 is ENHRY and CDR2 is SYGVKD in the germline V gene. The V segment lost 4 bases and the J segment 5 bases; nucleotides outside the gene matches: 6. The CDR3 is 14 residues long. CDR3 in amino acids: CAISVGQGSHEQYF. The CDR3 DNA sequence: TGTGCCATCAGTGTGGGACAGGGAAGCCACGAGCAGTACTTC.

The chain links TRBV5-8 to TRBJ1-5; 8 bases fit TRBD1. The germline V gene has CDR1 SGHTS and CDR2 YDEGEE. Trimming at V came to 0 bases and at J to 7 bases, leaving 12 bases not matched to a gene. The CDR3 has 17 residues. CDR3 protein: CASSLDWKGSGGQPQHF. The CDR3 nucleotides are TGTGCCAGCAGCTTGGATTGGAAAGGTTCAGGGGGCCAGCCCCAGCATTTT.

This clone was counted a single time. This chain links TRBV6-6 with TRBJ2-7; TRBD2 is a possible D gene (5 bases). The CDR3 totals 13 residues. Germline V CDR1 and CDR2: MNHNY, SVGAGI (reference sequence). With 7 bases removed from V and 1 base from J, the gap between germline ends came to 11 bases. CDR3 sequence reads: CASTPEGSYEQYF. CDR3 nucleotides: TGTGCCAGCACCCCAGAGGGATCCTACGAGCAGTACTTC.

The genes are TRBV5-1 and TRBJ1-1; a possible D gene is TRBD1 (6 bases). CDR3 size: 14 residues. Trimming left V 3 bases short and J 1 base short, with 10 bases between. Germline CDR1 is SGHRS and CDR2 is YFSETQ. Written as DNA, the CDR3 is TGCGCCAGCAGCTCTCCGGGACAGAACACTGAAGCTTTCTTT. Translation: CASSSPGQNTEAFF. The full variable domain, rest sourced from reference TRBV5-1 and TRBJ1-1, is KAGVTQTPRYLIKTRGQQVTLSCSPISGHRSVSWYQQTPGQGLQFLFEYFSETQRNKGNFPGRFSGRQFSNSRSEMNVSTLELGDSALYLCASSSPGQNTEAFFGQGTRLTVV.

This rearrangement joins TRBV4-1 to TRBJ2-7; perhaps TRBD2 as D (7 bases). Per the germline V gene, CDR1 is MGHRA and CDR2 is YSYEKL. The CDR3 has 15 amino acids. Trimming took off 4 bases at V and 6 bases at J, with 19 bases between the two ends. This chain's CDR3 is CASSPGGPGAGEQYF. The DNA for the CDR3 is TGCGCCAGCAGCCCGGGAGGCCCAGGGGCTGGCGAGCAGTACTTC.

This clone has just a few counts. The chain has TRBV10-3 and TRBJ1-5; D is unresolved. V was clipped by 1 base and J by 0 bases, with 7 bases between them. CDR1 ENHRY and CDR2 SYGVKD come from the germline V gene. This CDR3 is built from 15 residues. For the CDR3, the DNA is TGTGCCATCAGTGAGTACAGTGATAGCAATCAGCCCCAGCATTTT. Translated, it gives CAISEYSDSNQPQHF.

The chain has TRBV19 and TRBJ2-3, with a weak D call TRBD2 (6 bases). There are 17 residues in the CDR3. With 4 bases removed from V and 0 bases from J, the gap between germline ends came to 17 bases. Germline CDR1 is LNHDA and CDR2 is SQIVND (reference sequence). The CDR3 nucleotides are TGTGCCAGTAGTACGACGCCCATCCTAGCGAGCACAGATACGCAGTATTTT. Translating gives CASSTTPILASTDTQYF.

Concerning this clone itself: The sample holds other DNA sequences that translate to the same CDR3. The CDR3 sequence: CASSVGQGGYEQYF. CDR3 DNA sequence: TGTGCCAGCAGCGTAGGACAGGGAGGTTACGAGCAGTACTTC. The chain employs TRBV9 and TRBJ2-7; D perhaps matches TRBD1 (7 bases). CDR1 and CDR2 (germline): SGDLS, YYNGEE. Trimming removed 0 bases from V and 4 bases from J, with 11 bases in between. The length of the CDR3 is 14 residues.

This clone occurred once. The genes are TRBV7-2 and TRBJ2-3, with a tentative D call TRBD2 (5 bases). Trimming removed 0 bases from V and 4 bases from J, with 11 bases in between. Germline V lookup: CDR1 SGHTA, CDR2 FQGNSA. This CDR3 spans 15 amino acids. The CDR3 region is CASSLAWTHADTQYF. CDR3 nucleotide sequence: TGTGCCAGCAGCTTAGCGTGGACTCATGCAGATACGCAGTATTTT.

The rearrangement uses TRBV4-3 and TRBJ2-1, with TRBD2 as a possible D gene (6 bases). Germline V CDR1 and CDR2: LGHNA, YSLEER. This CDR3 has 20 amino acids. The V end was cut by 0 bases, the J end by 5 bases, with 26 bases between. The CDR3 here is CASSQDSGSRASAVHNEQFF. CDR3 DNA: TGCGCCAGCAGCCAAGATAGCGGTAGTCGGGCTAGCGCGGTTCACAATGAGCAGTTCTTC.

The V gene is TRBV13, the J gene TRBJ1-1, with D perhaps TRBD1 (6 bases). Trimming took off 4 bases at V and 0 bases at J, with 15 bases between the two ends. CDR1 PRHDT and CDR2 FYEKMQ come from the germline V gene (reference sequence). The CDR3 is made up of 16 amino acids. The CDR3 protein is CASSSSGTQMNTEAFF. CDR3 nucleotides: TGTGCCAGCAGCTCGTCGGGGACACAAATGAACACTGAAGCTTTCTTT. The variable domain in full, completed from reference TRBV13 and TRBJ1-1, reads AAGVIQSPRHLIKEKRETATLKCYPIPRHDTVYWYQQGPGQDPQFLISFYEKMQSDKGSIPDRFSAQQFSDYHSELNMSSLELGDSALYFCASSSSGTQMNTEAFFGQGTRLTVV.

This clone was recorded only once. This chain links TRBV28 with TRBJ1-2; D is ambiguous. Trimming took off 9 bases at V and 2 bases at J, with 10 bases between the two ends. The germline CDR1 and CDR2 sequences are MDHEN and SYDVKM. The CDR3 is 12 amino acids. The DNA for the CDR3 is TGTGCCAGTACGAGAGGGAACTATGGCTACACCTTC. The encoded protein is CASTRGNYGYTF.

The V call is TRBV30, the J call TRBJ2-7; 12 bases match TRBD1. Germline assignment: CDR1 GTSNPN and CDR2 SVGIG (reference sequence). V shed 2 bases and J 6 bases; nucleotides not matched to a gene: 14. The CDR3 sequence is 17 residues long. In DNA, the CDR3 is TGTGCCTGGAGTCCTTTCCATCCCGGGACAGGGGGCATCGAGCAGTACTTC. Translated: CAWSPFHPGTGGIEQYF.

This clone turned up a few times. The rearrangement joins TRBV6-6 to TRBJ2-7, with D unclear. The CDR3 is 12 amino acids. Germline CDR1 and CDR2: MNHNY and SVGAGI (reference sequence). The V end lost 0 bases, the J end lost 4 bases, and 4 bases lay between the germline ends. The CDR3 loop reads CASSYSVYEQYF. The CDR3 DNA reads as TGTGCCAGCAGTTACTCTGTATACGAGCAGTACTTC.

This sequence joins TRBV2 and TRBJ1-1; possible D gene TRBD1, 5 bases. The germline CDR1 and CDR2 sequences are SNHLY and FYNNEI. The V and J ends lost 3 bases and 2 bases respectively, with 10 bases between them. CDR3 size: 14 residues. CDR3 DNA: TGTGCCAGCAGTGACGGACAAAGTAACACTGAAGCTTTCTTT. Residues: CASSDGQSNTEAFF.

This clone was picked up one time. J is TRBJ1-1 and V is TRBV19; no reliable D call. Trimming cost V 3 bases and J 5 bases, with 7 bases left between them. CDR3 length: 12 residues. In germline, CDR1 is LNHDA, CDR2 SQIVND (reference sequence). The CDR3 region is CASSMEATEAFF. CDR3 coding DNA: TGTGCCAGTAGTATGGAAGCGACTGAAGCTTTCTTT.

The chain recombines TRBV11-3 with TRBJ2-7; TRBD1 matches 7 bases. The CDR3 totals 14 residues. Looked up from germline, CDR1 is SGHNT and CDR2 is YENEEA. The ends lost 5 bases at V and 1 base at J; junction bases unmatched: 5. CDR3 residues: CASSDGQVSYEQYF. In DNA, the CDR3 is TGTGCCAGCAGCGACGGACAGGTTTCCTACGAGCAGTACTTC.

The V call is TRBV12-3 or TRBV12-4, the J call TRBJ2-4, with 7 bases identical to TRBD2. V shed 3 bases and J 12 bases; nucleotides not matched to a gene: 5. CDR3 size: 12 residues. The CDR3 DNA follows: TGTGCCAGCAGTTTTAGGCGGGGGAGTCAGTACTTC. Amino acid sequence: CASSFRRGSQYF.

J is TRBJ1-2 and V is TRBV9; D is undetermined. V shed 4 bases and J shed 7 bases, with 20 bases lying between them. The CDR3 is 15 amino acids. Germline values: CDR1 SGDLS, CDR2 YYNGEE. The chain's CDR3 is CASSPSLAGAGGYTF. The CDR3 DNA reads TGTGCCAGCAGCCCCTCCTTGGCGGGAGCTGGTGGCTACACCTTC.

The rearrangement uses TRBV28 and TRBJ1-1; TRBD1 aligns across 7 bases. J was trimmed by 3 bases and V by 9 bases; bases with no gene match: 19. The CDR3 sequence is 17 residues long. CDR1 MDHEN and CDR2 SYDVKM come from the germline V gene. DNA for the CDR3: TGTGCCAGTGGCTCGCGAACAGGGGACCGTAAGGACACTGAAGCTTTCTTT. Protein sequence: CASGSRTGDRKDTEAFF.

The CDR3 DNA is TGCGCCAGCAGCTTGCAGGGTCAGGGGTGGACCTACGAGCAGTACTTC. Its protein is CASSLQGQGWTYEQYF. The genes are TRBV5-1 and TRBJ2-7; D may be TRBD1 (6 bases). The CDR3 runs to 16 residues. Looked up from germline, CDR1 is SGHRS and CDR2 is YFSETQ. V was pared by 1 base and J by 2 bases, with 16 bases between.

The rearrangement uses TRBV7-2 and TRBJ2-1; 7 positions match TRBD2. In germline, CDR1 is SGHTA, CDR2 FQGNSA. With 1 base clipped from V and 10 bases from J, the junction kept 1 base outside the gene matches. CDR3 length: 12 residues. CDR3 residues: CASSLVLAEQFF. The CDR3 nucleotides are TGTGCCAGCAGCTTAGTACTAGCGGAGCAGTTCTTC. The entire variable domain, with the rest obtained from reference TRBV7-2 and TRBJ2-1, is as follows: GAGVSQSPSNKVTEKGKDVELRCDPISGHTALYWYRQSLGQGLEFLIYFQGNSAPDKSGLPSDRFSAERTGGSVSTLTIQRTQQEDSAVYLCASSLVLAEQFFGPGTRLTVL.